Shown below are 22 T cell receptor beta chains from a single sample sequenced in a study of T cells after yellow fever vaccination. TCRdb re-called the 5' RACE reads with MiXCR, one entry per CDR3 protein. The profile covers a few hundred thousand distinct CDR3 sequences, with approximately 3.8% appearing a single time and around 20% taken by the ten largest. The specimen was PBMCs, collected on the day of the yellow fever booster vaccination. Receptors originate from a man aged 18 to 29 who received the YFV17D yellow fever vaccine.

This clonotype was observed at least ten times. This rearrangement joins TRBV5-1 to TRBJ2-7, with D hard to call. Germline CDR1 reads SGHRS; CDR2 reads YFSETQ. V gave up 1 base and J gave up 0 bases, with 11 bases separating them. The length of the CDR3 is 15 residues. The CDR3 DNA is TGCGCCAGCAGCTTGACCTATCGCCACTCCTACGAGCAGTACTTC. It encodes CASSLTYRHSYEQYF.

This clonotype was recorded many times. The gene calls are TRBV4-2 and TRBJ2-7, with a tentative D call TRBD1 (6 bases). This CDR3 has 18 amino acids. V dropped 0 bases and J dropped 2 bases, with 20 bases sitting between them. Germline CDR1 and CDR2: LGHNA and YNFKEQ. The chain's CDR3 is CASSQDAGTSFFPYEQYV. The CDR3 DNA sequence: TGTGCCAGCAGCCAAGACGCCGGGACATCGTTTTTCCCCTACGAGCAGTACGTC.

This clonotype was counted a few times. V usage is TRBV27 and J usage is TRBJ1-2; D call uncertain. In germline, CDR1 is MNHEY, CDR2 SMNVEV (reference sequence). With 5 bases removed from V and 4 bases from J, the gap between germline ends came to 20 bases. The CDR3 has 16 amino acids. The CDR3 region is CASSPTPPGRIYGYTF. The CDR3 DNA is TGTGCCAGCAGTCCTACCCCACCCGGCAGAATCTATGGCTACACCTTC.

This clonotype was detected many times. The CDR3 nucleotides read TGCGCCAGCAGCTTTGATAGCGGGGGATACGAGCAGTACGTC. Protein product: CASSFDSGGYEQYV. The J gene is TRBJ2-7, the V gene TRBV5-1; 9 nucleotides agree with TRBD2. The V gene's germline CDR1 is SGHRS and CDR2 YFSETQ. The CDR3 sequence is 14 residues long. Trimming at V came to 2 bases and at J to 4 bases, leaving 4 bases not matched to a gene.

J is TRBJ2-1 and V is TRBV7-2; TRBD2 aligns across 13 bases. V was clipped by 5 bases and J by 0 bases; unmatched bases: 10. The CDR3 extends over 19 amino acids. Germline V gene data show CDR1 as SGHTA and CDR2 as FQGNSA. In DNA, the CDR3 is TGTGCCAGCAGCAGAATAGGGACTAGCGGGACCTACTCCTACAATGAGCAGTTCTTC. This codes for CASSRIGTSGTYSYNEQFF.

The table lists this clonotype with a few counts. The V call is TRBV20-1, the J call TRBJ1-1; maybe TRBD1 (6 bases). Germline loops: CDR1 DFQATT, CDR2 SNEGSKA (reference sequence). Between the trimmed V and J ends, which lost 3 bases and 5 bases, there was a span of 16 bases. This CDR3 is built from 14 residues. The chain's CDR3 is CSASKSTGRTEAFF. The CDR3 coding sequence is TGCAGTGCTAGTAAGTCTACAGGGAGGACTGAAGCTTTCTTT.

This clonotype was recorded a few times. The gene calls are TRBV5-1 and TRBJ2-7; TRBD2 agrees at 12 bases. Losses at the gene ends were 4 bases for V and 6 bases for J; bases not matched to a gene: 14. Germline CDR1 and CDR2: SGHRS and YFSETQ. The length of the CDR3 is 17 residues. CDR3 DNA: TGCGCCAGCAGCCCACCTTTCTCCACTAGCGGGGGGAGCGAGCAGTACTTC. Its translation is CASSPPFSTSGGSEQYF.

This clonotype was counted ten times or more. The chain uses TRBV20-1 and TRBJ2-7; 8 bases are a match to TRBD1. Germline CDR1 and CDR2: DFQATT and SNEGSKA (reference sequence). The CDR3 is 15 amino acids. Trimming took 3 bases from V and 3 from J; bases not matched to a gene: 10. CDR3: CSASSVRTGNYEQYV. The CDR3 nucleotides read TGCAGTGCTAGTTCTGTTCGGACAGGGAACTACGAGCAGTACGTC.

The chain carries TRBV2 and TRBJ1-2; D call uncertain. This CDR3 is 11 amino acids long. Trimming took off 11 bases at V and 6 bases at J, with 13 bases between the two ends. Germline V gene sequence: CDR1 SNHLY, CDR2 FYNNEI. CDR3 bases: TGTGCCGACAACTGGTTCAATGGCTACACCTTC. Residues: CADNWFNGYTF.

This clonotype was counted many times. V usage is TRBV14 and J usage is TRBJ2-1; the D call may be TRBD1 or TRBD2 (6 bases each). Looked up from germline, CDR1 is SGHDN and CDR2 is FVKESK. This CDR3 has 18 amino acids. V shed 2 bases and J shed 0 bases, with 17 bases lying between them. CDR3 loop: CASSQRSKGGSSYNEQFF. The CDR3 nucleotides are TGTGCCAGCAGCCAACGGTCTAAGGGGGGTAGCTCCTACAATGAGCAGTTCTTC.

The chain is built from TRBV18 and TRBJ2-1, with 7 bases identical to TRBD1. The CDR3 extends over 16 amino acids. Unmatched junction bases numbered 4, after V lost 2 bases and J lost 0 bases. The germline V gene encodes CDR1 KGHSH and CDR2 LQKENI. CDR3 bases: TGTGCCAGCTCACCAACAGGGGCGTACTCCTACAATGAGCAGTTCTTC. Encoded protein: CASSPTGAYSYNEQFF.

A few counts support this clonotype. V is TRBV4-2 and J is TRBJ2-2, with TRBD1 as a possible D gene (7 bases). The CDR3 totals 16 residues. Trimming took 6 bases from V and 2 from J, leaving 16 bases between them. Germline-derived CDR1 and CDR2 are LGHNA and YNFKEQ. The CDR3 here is CASRPGQEGNTGELFF. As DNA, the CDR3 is TGTGCCAGCAGACCCGGACAGGAGGGCAACACCGGGGAGCTGTTTTTT.

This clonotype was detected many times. CDR3 residues: CASSRLTQGTDTQYF. The CDR3 region has the DNA TGTGCCAGCAGCCGCCTGACACAAGGCACAGATACGCAGTATTTT. This chain uses TRBV12-3 or TRBV12-4 with TRBJ2-3; no reliable D call. CDR3 length equals 15 residues. V dropped 6 bases and J dropped 1 base, with 14 bases sitting between them.

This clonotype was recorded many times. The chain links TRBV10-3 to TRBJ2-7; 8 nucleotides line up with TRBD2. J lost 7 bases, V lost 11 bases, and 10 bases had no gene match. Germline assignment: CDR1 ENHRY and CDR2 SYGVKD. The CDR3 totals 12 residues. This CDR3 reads CAALSGGHEQYF. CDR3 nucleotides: TGTGCCGCCTTGTCGGGGGGGCATGAGCAGTACTTC.

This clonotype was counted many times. CDR3 nucleotide sequence: TGTGCCACCCGAAGGGGGCCTGGAGATACGCAGTATTTT. As protein: CATRRGPGDTQYF. The chain uses TRBV12-3 or TRBV12-4 and TRBJ2-3; 7 nucleotides line up with TRBD1. The CDR3 has 13 residues. V was clipped by 10 bases and J by 5 bases; unmatched bases: 9.

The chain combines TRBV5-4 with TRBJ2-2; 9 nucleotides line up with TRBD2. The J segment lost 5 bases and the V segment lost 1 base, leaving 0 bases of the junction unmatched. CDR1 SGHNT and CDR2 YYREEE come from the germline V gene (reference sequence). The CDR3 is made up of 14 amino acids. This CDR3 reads CASSLSGRTGELFF. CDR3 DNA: TGTGCCAGCAGCTTGAGCGGGAGGACCGGGGAGCTGTTTTTT.

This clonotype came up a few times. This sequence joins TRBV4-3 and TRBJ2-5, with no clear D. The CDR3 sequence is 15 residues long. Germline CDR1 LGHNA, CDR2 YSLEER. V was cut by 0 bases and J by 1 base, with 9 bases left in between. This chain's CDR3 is CASSQDATGQETQYF. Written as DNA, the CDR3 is TGCGCCAGCAGCCAAGACGCGACGGGCCAAGAGACCCAGTACTTC.

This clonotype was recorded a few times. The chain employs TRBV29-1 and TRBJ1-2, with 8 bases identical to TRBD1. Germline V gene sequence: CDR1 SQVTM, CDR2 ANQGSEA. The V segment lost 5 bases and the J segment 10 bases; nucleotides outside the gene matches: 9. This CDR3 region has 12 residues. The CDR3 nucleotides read TGCAGCGTTCGGCGGACAGGGATCCTCTACACCTTC. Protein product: CSVRRTGILYTF.

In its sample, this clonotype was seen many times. This CDR3 reads CASSWTSGAIDTQYF. The CDR3, as DNA: TGTGCCAGCAGCTGGACTAGCGGGGCGATAGATACGCAGTATTTT. The chain carries TRBV7-9 and TRBJ2-3; 12 positions match TRBD2. The V segment lost 4 bases and the J segment 5 bases; nucleotides outside the gene matches: 4. Germline V gives CDR1 SEHNR, CDR2 FQNEAQ (reference sequence). The CDR3 is 15 residues long.

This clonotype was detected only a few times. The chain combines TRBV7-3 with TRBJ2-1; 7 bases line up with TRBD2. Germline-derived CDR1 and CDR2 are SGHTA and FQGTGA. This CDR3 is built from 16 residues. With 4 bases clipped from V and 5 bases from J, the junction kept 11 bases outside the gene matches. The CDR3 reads CASSSLSRGVNNEQFF. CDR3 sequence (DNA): TGTGCCAGCAGCTCCCTTTCTCGGGGGGTAAACAATGAGCAGTTCTTC. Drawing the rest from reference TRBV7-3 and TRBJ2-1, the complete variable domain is GAGVSQTPSNKVTEKGKYVELRCDPISGHTALYWYRQSLGQGPEFLIYFQGTGAADDSGLPNDRFFAVRPEGSVSTLKIQRTERGDSAVYLCASSSLSRGVNNEQFFGPGTRLTVL.

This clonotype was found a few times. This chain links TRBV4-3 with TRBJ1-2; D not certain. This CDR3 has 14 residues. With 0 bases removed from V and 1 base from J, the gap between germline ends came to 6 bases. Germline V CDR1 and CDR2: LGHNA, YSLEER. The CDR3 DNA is TGCGCCAGCAGCCAAGATGAGGATAACTATGGCTACACCTTC. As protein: CASSQDEDNYGYTF.

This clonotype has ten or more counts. Here the CDR3 DNA reads TGTGCCAGCAGCTTATCCCACGGAAGCTATAGCACAGATACGCAGTATTTT. This codes for CASSLSHGSYSTDTQYF. The chain recombines TRBV7-9 with TRBJ2-3; no definite D call. The CDR3 is 17 residues long. The germline V and J ends were trimmed by 2 bases and 0 bases, with 15 bases remaining between them. Germline values: CDR1 SEHNR, CDR2 FQNEAQ (reference sequence).